The T cell receptor beta chain described here comes from a study of blood T cell repertoires in COVID-19. Study context: Samples representing acute and convalescent COVID-19 were sourced from the United States, Italy and Spain. PBMCs, B-cell-depleted T cells, or T cells were the source of the cDNA or gDNA that made up the material.

The germline V gene encodes CDR1 MNHNS and CDR2 SASEGT. The trim removed 3 bases at V and 2 bases at J, leaving 6 bases unmatched. CDR3 length equals 16 residues. Donors in Cohort 3 who had recovered were those with two negative PCRs, healthcare professional clearance, or resolution of their symptoms. The data were produced by immunoSEQ multiplex PCR, yet TCRdb's version contains in-frame clones alone and is incomplete. Of a few hundred thousand clones detected, roughly 90% appear once; the ten largest clones hold about 3%. The sequence was obtained from a woman aged 25 to 39 who had recovered from COVID-19. V is TRBV6-1 and J is TRBJ1-5; 8 bases fit TRBD1. Material: PBMCs or T cells enriched from blood (not recorded which). CDR3 sequence (DNA): TGTGCCAGCAGTGATTTGGCAGGGGGCGGCAATCAGCCCCAGCATTTT. It translates to CASSDLAGGGNQPQHF.